This T cell receptor beta chain was retrieved from a study of T-cell memory formation after mild COVID-19. Germline V gene data show CDR1 as MNHEY and CDR2 as SVGEGT. V shed 6 bases, J shed 9 bases, and the junction held 16 bases outside the gene matches. The CDR3 spans 17 residues. TCR alpha and TCR beta cDNA libraries carrying sample barcodes and UMIs came from 5'RACE with constant-segment primers. One entry per CDR3 protein, called by TCRdb with MiXCR from the 5' RACE reads. The table lists about 450,000 distinct CDR3 sequences, 20% to 30% of them singletons, with roughly 13% in the top ten. Worth noting for this clonotype: Its target is unknown.

Findings and caveats of the study: CD8+ contracting clones occupied EMRA, while CD4+ ones occupied mainly CM and EM. The appearance of some responding clones in pre-infection memory suggested that cross-reactive memory joined.

J is TRBJ2-1 and V is TRBV6-2 or TRBV6-3; 11 bases match TRBD1. Sample: PBMCs or a T cell subset sorted from them (not recorded which). The receptor's source is an adult woman who had mild COVID-19 (a few samples of this study predate the infection). Cell type and time point are not known. CDR3 loop: CASRPITPGQGVGEQFF. For the CDR3, the DNA is TGTGCCAGCAGACCAATTACCCCGGGACAGGGGGTGGGTGAGCAGTTCTTC.